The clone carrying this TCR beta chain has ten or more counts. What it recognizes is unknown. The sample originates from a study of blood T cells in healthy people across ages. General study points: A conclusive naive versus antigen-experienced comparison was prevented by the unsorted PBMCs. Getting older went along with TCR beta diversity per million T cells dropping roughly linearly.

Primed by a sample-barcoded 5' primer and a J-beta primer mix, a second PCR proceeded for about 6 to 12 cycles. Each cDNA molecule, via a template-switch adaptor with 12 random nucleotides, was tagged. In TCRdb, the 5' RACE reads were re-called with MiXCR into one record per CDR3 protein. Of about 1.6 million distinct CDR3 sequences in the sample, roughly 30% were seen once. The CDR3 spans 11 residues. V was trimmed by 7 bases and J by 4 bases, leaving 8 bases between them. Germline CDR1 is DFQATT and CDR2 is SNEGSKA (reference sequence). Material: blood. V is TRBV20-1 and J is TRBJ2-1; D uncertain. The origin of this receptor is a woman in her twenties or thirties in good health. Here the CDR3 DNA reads TGCAGTGTCCCCCTTTACAATGAGCAGTTCTTC. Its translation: CSVPLYNEQFF.